This TCR beta chain was profiled in a study of graft-versus-host responses after intestinal transplantation. Profiling relied on immunoSEQ multiplex PCR, and the TCRdb table lists in-frame clones only, not all of them. This table has 90,000 to 150,000 clones, 85% to 95% appearing once. Note on this clone: Its antigen is unknown.

V was shortened by 3 bases and J by 0 bases, with 14 bases between the two germline ends. This CDR3 has 16 amino acids. Germline V gene lookup returns CDR1 SGDLS and CDR2 YYNGEE. This clonotype originated in a human donor who received an intestinal transplant. V gene TRBV9 combines with J gene TRBJ2-3; a weak D match, TRBD1 (6 bases). The starting material was unstimulated CD8+ T cells sorted from spleen or lymph node cells, obtained before intestinal transplant. In nucleotides, the CDR3 is TGTGCCAGCAGCGAGCTTGGGGGCGGGAGCACAGATACGCAGTATTTT. Translating gives CASSELGGGSTDTQYF.